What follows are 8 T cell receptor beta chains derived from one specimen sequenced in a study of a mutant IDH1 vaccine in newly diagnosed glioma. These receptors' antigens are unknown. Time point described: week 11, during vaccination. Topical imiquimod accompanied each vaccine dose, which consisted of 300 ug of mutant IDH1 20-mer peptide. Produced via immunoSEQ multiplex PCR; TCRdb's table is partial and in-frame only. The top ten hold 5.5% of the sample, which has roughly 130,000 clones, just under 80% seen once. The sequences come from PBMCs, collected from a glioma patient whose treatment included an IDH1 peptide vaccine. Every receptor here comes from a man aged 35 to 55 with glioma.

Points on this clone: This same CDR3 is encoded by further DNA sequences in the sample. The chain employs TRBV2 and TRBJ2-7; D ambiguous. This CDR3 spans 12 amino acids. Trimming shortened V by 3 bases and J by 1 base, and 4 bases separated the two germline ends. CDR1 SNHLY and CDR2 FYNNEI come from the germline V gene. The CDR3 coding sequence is TGTGCCAGCAGTGAGGCATCCTACGAGCAGTACTTC. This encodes CASSEASYEQYF.

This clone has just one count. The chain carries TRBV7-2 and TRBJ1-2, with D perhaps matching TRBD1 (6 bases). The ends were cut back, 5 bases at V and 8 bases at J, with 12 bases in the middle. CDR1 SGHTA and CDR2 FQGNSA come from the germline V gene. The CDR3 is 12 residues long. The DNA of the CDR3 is TGTGCCAGCAGCCAAGGGGGTGGGGGCTACACCTTC. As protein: CASSQGGGGYTF.

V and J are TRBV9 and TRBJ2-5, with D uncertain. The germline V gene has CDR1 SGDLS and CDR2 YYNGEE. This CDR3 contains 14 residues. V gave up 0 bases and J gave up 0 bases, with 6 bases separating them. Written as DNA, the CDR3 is TGTGCCAGCAGCGTAGGGCAGCACCAAGAGACCCAGTACTTC. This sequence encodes CASSVGQHQETQYF.

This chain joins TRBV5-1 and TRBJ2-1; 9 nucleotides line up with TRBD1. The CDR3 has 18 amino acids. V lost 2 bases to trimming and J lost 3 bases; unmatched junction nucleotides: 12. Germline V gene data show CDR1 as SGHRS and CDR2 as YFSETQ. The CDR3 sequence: CASSFSLLQGARYNEQFF. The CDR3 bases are TGCGCCAGCAGCTTTAGCCTGCTACAGGGGGCGCGCTACAATGAGCAGTTCTTC.

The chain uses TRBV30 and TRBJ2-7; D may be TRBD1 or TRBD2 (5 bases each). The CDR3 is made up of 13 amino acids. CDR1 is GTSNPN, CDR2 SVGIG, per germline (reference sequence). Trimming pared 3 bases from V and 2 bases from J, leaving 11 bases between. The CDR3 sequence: CAWSTGTPYEQYF. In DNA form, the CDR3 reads TGTGCCTGGAGCACCGGGACCCCCTACGAGCAGTACTTC.

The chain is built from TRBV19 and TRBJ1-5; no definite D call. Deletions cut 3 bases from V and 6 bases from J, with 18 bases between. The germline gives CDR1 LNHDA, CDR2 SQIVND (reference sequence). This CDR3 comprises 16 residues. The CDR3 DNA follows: TGTGCCAGTAGTATGCGACCCGACCCAATAGGTCAGCCCCAGCATTTT. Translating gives CASSMRPDPIGQPQHF.

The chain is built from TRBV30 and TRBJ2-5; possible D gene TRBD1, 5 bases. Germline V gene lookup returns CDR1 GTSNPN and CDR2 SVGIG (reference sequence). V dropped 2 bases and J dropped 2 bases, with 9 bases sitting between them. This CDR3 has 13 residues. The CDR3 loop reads CAWSRAGQETQYF. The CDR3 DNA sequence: TGTGCCTGGAGTAGGGCAGGGCAAGAGACCCAGTACTTC.

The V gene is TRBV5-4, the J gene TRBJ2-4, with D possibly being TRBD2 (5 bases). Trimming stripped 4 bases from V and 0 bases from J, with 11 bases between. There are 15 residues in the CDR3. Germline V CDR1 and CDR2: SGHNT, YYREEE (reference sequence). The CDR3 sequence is CASSVDAGAKNIQYF. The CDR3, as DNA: TGTGCCAGCAGCGTTGACGCGGGAGCCAAAAACATTCAGTACTTC.